This TCR beta chain was sequenced in a study of blood T cell repertoires in COVID-19. Study details: Samples of COVID-19 (acute and convalescent) were obtained from the United States, Italy and Spain. Sample material is recorded as cDNA or gDNA derived from T cells, B-cell-depleted T cells, or PBMCs.

Adults between roughly 18 and 95 years of age took part from approximately 24 US areas. Clinical history reported by participants formed the basis on which cohorts were assigned. CDR3 length: 12 amino acids. Germline CDR1 and CDR2: MDHEN and SYDVKM. V lost 5 bases and J 6 bases, leaving 10 bases between the germline ends. Profiled with immunoSEQ multiplex PCR; TCRdb holds only in-frame clones, not every one. Of hundreds of thousands of clones in the sample, about nine tenths were seen once. Sequencing was carried out using PBMCs or T cells enriched from blood (not recorded which). The clonotype originates from a woman in her forties or fifties who had recovered from COVID-19. The J gene is TRBJ1-2, the V gene TRBV28, with D unresolved. The CDR3, as DNA: TGTGCCAGCAGTCCCGCGTACGATGGCTACACCTTC. It yields the protein CASSPAYDGYTF.